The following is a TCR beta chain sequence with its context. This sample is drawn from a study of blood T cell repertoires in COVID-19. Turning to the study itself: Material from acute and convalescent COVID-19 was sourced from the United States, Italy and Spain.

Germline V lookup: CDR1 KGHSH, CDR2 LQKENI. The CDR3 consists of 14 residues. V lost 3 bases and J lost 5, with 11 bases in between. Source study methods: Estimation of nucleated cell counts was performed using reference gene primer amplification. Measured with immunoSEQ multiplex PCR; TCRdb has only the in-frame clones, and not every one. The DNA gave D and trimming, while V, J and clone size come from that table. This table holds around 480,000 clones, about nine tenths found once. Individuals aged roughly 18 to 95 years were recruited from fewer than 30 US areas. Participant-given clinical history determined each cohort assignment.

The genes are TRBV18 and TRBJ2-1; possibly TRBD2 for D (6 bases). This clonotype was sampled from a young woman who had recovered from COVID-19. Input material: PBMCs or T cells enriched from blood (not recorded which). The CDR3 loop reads CASSPGGRDNEQFF. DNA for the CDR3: TGTGCCAGCTCACCGGGGGGACGGGACAATGAGCAGTTCTTC.